This passage covers 22 T cell receptor beta chains from one sample sequenced in a study of blood T cells in healthy people across ages. PCR was performed a second time for roughly 7 to 11 cycles using a sample-barcoded 5' primer and a J-beta primer mix. TCRdb called the 5' RACE reads again in MiXCR, with one record for every CDR3 protein. The sample carries 850,000 to 950,000 distinct CDR3 sequences, around 28% recorded once. The sequencing input was blood. These receptor sequences come from a woman aged 80 or older in good health.

CDR3 residues: CASLPGQGFSEQYF. The CDR3 coding sequence is TGTGCCAGCTTACCGGGACAGGGTTTCTCCGAGCAGTACTTC. The chain recombines TRBV7-9 with TRBJ2-7; TRBD1 agrees at 9 bases. The germline V gene has CDR1 SEHNR and CDR2 FQNEAQ (reference sequence). Trimming cost V 8 bases and J 6 bases; bases outside gene matches: 11. The length of the CDR3 is 14 residues.

In this sample, this clonotype turned up many times. Written as DNA, the CDR3 is TGTGCCAGCAGCCAAGATGGTCTAGCGGGGGGTGGGGCTACGCAGTATTTT. It codes for CASSQDGLAGGGATQYF. The rearrangement links TRBV4-2 to TRBJ2-3; 11 nucleotides line up with TRBD2. The germline CDR1 and CDR2 sequences are LGHNA and YNFKEQ. Trimming at V came to 0 bases and at J to 8 bases, leaving 10 bases not matched to a gene. The CDR3 spans 17 residues.

The chain carries TRBV6-5 and TRBJ2-1; the D gene could be TRBD1 or TRBD2 (5 bases each). CDR1 is MNHEY and CDR2 is SVGAGI in the germline V gene. V lost 0 bases and J lost 7, with 16 bases in between. The CDR3 consists of 16 residues. The chain's CDR3 is CASSYSRSLAGNEQFF. In nucleotides, the CDR3 is TGTGCCAGCAGTTACTCGAGATCGCTAGCAGGGAATGAGCAGTTCTTC.

This clonotype was seen only a few times. J is TRBJ1-1 and V is TRBV7-6; possibly TRBD1 for D (5 bases). V lost 1 base and J lost 0, with 15 bases in between. CDR3 size: 17 residues. The germline gives CDR1 SGHVS, CDR2 FNYEAQ. The CDR3: CASSLGQGGPMNTEAFF. DNA for the CDR3: TGTGCCAGCAGCTTAGGGCAGGGAGGGCCAATGAACACTGAAGCTTTCTTT.

This clonotype was seen a few times. The chain carries TRBV18 and TRBJ1-1; possibly TRBD1 for D (5 bases). The CDR3 loop spans 13 amino acids. V lost 5 bases and J lost 5, with 12 bases in between. The germline V gene has CDR1 KGHSH and CDR2 LQKENI. Here the CDR3 reads CASSLTESTEAFF. CDR3 bases: TGTGCCAGCTCATTGACAGAGTCAACTGAAGCTTTCTTT.

This clonotype was seen at least ten times. The chain links TRBV9 to TRBJ2-5, with 10 bases lining up with TRBD2. Looked up from germline, CDR1 is SGDLS and CDR2 is YYNGEE. There are 17 residues in the CDR3. The junction had 10 bases not matched to a gene; V was cut back by 0 bases and J by 5 bases. CDR3 region: CASSVEVAGGFLETQYF. The CDR3, as DNA: TGTGCCAGCAGCGTAGAAGTAGCGGGGGGCTTTTTGGAGACCCAGTACTTC.

This clonotype appeared many times. The rearrangement links TRBV7-2 to TRBJ2-7; D is ambiguous. There are 15 residues in the CDR3. Germline V lookup: CDR1 SGHTA, CDR2 FQGNSA. Trimming removed 5 bases at V and 0 bases at J, with 14 bases between. CDR3 sequence (DNA): TGTGCCAGCAGCCCCTTGGTGCTGAGCTCCTACGAGCAGTACTTC. It translates to CASSPLVLSSYEQYF.

V usage is TRBV14 and J usage is TRBJ2-5, with a possible D match to TRBD2 (7 bases). Germline assignment: CDR1 SGHDN and CDR2 FVKESK. The CDR3 runs to 16 residues. Trimming left V 1 base short and J 2 bases short, with 14 bases between. The CDR3: CASSQGRGGPQETQYF. CDR3 coding DNA: TGTGCCAGCAGCCAAGGAAGGGGGGGCCCTCAAGAGACCCAGTACTTC.

This chain links TRBV20-1 with TRBJ2-5; tentative D call: TRBD2 (5 bases). This CDR3 region has 13 residues. CDR1 is DFQATT and CDR2 is SNEGSKA in the germline V gene (reference sequence). V lost 6 bases and J lost 1, with 12 bases in between. For the CDR3, the DNA is TGCAGTGCCCCCTCTAGCCCCCAAGAGACCCAGTACTTC. Protein product: CSAPSSPQETQYF.

Many counts were recorded for this clonotype. The CDR3 here is CASSLGTLSSYEQYF. The DNA of the CDR3 is TGTGCCAGCAGCTTAGGGACTTTAAGCTCCTACGAGCAGTACTTC. The V and J genes are TRBV7-2 and TRBJ2-7; a weak D match, TRBD2 (5 bases). Looked up from germline, CDR1 is SGHTA and CDR2 is FQGNSA. The V end lost 1 base, the J end lost 0 bases, and 10 bases lay between the germline ends. CDR3 length equals 15 residues.

About this clonotype itself: This may stem from a read error, because a much larger clone lies one nucleotide away. The chain couples TRBV7-9 to TRBJ2-7, with TRBD1 as a possible D gene (5 bases). Per the germline V gene, CDR1 is SEHNR and CDR2 is FQNEAQ (reference sequence). The CDR3 is 13 residues long. As DNA, the CDR3 is TGTGCCAATCCCGGACAAATCCCCTACGGGCAGTACTTC. Translation gives CANPGQIPYGQYF. Complete variable domain (other parts from reference TRBV7-9 and TRBJ2-7): DTGVSQNPRHKITKRGQNVTFRCDPISEHNRLYWYRQTLGQGPEFLTYFQNEAQLEKSRLLSDRFSAERPKGSFSTLEIQRTEQGDSAMYLCANPGQIPYGQYFGPGTRLTVT.

In the case of this clonotype: This may be a read error, as it is one base from a much larger clone. The V call is TRBV6-5, the J call TRBJ2-5, with TRBD2 matching 7 bases. From germline, CDR1 is MNHEY and CDR2 SVGAGI. The CDR3 totals 17 residues. V shed 4 bases and J 2 bases; nucleotides not matched to a gene: 13. The CDR3, as DNA: TGTGCCAGCAGTTCCGGACGGCGCGGGGGAATACAAGAGACCCAGTACTTC. As protein: CASSSGRRGGIQETQYF.

The genes are TRBV7-2 and TRBJ2-5, with 14 bases aligning to TRBD2. V dropped 5 bases and J dropped 4; count of bases not matched to a gene: 6. This CDR3 has 16 amino acids. The V gene's germline CDR1 is SGHTA and CDR2 FQGNSA. The CDR3 sequence: CASSHNGLAGGETQYF. In DNA, the CDR3 is TGTGCCAGCAGCCATAATGGACTAGCGGGGGGAGAGACCCAGTACTTC.

CDR3 coding DNA: TGTGCCAGCAGGGGACAGGGGACCCCTGGTGAAAAACTGTTTTTT. This translates into CASRGQGTPGEKLFF. The J gene is TRBJ1-4, the V gene TRBV2; 10 nucleotides match TRBD1. The junction had 8 bases not matched to a gene; V was cut back by 6 bases and J by 7 bases. This CDR3 is built from 15 residues. CDR1 is SNHLY, CDR2 FYNNEI, per germline.

Comment on this clonotype: With a much larger clone just one base away, this may be a read error. J is TRBJ2-3 and V is TRBV5-1; D is perhaps TRBD2 (6 bases). Germline CDR1 reads SGHRS; CDR2 reads YFSETQ. The CDR3 extends over 14 amino acids. The CDR3 reads CASSWGPGEDMQYF. CDR3 DNA: TGCGCCAGCAGCTGGGGCCCGGGAGAGGATATGCAGTATTTT.

This clonotype was counted ten times or more. The J gene is TRBJ1-5, the V gene TRBV7-2; D remains ambiguous. The CDR3 is made up of 16 amino acids. With 3 bases removed from V and 0 bases from J, the gap between germline ends came to 12 bases. CDR1 SGHTA and CDR2 FQGNSA come from the germline V gene. CDR3 protein: CASSFGIPDSNQPQHF. CDR3 nucleotides: TGTGCCAGCAGCTTTGGTATCCCTGATAGCAATCAGCCCCAGCATTTT.

A word on this clonotype: A much larger clone differs by one base, so this may be a read error. The V and J genes are TRBV11-2 and TRBJ2-1; D gene ambiguous. The CDR3 is 14 residues long. Germline loops: CDR1 SGHAT, CDR2 FQNNGV. As DNA, the CDR3 is TGTGCCTGCAGCTTAGGGTTTGCGAGGAGTGAGCAGTTCTTC. Translation: CACSLGFARSEQFF.

Many counts were recorded for this clonotype. CDR3 sequence reads: CASTSGGTDTQYF. CDR3 sequence (DNA): TGTGCCAGCACCTCCGGTGGGACAGATACGCAGTATTTT. The chain is built from TRBV12-3 or TRBV12-4 and TRBJ2-3, with D unresolved. The CDR3 covers 13 residues. With 7 bases removed from V and 3 bases from J, the gap between germline ends came to 11 bases.

The chain has TRBV18 and TRBJ2-3; D possibly corresponds to TRBD2 (6 bases). V shed 6 bases and J shed 3 bases, with 16 bases lying between them. The V gene's germline CDR1 is KGHSH and CDR2 LQKENI. The CDR3 sequence is 15 residues long. CDR3 region: CASSGRGQQTDTQYF. The CDR3 DNA follows: TGTGCCAGCTCCGGGCGGGGCCAGCAGACAGATACGCAGTATTTT.

Ten or more counts support this clonotype. The chain uses TRBV5-1 and TRBJ1-2; D may be TRBD1 (6 bases). CDR3 length: 15 amino acids. Germline CDR1 SGHRS, CDR2 YFSETQ. V dropped 4 bases and J dropped 7 bases, with 20 bases sitting between them. The CDR3 bases are TGCGCCAGCAGCCTCCGCACCCCAGGGGAAATTGGCTACACCTTC. Its translation is CASSLRTPGEIGYTF.

With respect to this clonotype: The junction does not match germline at one end; this may be a read error. V and J are TRBV11-2 and TRBJ2-5; 7 bases match TRBD1. Germline V CDR1 and CDR2: SGHAT, FQNNGV. The CDR3 spans 15 residues. CDR3: CASSPRDSVQEAQYF. The CDR3 DNA sequence: TGTGCCAGCAGCCCGAGGGACAGTGTACAAGAGGCCCAGTACTTC.

This clonotype occurred once. A much larger clone lies one base from this, so it may be a read error. J is TRBJ2-7 and V is TRBV6-2 or TRBV6-3; 7 nucleotides match TRBD2. Trimming removed 2 bases from V and 7 bases from J; junction bases left unmatched: 5. Germline-derived CDR1 and CDR2 are MNHEY and SVGEGT. This CDR3 region has 13 residues. The CDR3 DNA reads as TGTGCCAGCAGTTACACCGGGAGGAATGAGCAGTACTTC. Protein product: CASSYTGRNEQYF.